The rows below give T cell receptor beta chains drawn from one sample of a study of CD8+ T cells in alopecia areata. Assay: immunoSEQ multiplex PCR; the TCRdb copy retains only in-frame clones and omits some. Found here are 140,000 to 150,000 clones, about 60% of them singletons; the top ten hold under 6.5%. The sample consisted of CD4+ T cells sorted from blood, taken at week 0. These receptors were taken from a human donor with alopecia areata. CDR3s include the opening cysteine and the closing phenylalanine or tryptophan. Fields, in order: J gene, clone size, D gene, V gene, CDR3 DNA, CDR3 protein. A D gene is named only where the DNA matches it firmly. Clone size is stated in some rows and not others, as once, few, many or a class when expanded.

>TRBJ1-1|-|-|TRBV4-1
TGCGCCAGCAGCCGAGGGGTGAACGTTGGGCGTAGGATGAACACTGAAGCTTTCTTT
CASSRGVNVGRRMNTEAFF
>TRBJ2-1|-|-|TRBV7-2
TGTGCCAGCAGCCAGACGGACGGCGCTGGAAATGAGCAGTTCTTC
CASSQTDGAGNEQFF
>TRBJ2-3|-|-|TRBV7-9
TGTGCCAGCAAAAGGGGAAGAGAGAAGAGCACAGATACGCAGTATTTT
CASKRGREKSTDTQYF
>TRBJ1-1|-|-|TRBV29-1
TGCAGCGTGGGGTCGGGCACTGAAGCTTTCTTT
CSVGSGTEAFF
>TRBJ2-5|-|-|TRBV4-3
TGCGCCAGCAGCCCGGGAGAGCAAGAGACCCAGTACTTC
CASSPGEQETQYF
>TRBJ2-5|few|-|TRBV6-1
TGTGCCAGCAGTCGGGACTCGCCGGGGGCCCAGTACTTC
CASSRDSPGAQYF
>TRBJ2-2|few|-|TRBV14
TGTGCCAGCAGCCAAGAGTTACGAGGGGAGCTGTTTTTT
CASSQELRGELFF
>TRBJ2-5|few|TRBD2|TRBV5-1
TGCGCCAGCAGCTTGGATAGCGGGGGTTTCGAGACCCAGTACTTC
CASSLDSGGFETQYF
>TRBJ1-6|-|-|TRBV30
TGTGCCTGGAGTGTAGCCCAGGGGATAGCACCCCTCCACTTT
CAWSVAQGIAPLHF
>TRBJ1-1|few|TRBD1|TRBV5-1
TGCGCCAGCAGCTGGGCGGACAGGGACACTGAAGCTTTCTTT
CASSWADRDTEAFF
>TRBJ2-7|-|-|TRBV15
TGTGCCACCAGCAGAGAAGGTATCTACGAGCAGTACTTC
CATSREGIYEQYF
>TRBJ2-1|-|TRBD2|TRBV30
TGTGCCTGGAGTGTAGGATCGGGGGGGGATGAGCAGTTCTTC
CAWSVGSGGDEQFF
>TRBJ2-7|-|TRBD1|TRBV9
TGTGCCAGCAGCGACCGGGACAGGGGCTACGAGCAGTACTTC
CASSDRDRGYEQYF
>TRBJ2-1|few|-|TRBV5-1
TGCGCCAGCAGCATGGACCCTGTGAATGAGCAGTTCTTC
CASSMDPVNEQFF
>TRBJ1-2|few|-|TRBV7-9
TGTGCCAGCAGCCTATCACAGACTACGAACTATGGCTACACCTTC
CASSLSQTTNYGYTF
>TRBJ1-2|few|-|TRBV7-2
TGTGCCAGCAGCTTTAGTTCCGTGGGCTATGGCTACACCTTC
CASSFSSVGYGYTF
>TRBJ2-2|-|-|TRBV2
TGTGCCAGCAGTCGGGACTGGACGACCGGGGAGCTGTTTTTT
CASSRDWTTGELFF
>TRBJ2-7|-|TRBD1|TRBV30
TGTGCCTGGTCCCGGGACAGCTACGAGCAGTACTTC
CAWSRDSYEQYF
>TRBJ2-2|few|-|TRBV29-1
TGCAGCGTCACCGCTCAGAGAGACACCGGGGAGCTGTTTTTT
CSVTAQRDTGELFF
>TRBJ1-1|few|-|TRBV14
TGTGCCAGCAGCCCCCCCTCCGACACTGAAGCTTTCTTT
CASSPPSDTEAFF
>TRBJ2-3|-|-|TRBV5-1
TGCGCCAGCAGCAGAGGACAGTACGTCGGTGATACGCAGTATTTT
CASSRGQYVGDTQYF
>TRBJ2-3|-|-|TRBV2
TGTGCCAGCAGTTCAGGGAGTTCCACAGATACGCAGTATTTT
CASSSGSSTDTQYF
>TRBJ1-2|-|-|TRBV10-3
TGTGCCATCAGTGAGTCCGGAGGCTACACCTTC
CAISESGGYTF
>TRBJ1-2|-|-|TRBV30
TGTGCCTGGAGTGCCGCCGGAGGGCCTGGCTACACCTTC
CAWSAAGGPGYTF
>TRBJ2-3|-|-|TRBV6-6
TGTGCCAGCAGTTGGAGGGCTAGTGTCACAGATACGCAGTATTTT
CASSWRASVTDTQYF
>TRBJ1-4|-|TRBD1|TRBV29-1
TGCAGCGTTAAAGGGGGCCCAACTAATGAAAAACTGTTTTTT
CSVKGGPTNEKLFF
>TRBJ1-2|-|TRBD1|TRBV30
TGTGCCTGGAGTGTACCGGACAGGGGGCATCGCTACACCTTC
CAWSVPDRGHRYTF
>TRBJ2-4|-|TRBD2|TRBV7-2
TGTGCCAGCAGCTCGCGAACTAGCGGGGGGGCCGGGGCCAAAAACATTCAGTACTTC
CASSSRTSGGAGAKNIQYF
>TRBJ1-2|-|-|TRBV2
TGTGCCAGCAGTGAACAGGGTCAAGGCTACACCTTC
CASSEQGQGYTF
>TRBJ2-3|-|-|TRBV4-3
TGCGCCAGCAGCCAAGATTTACAAGGGGCGAGGGCAGATACGCAGTATTTT
CASSQDLQGARADTQYF
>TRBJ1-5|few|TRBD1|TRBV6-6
TGTGCCAGCAGCTTGGGACAGGGAAGCAATCAGCCCCAGCATTTT
CASSLGQGSNQPQHF
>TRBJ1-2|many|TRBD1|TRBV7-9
TGTGCCAGCATCGACAGGGGGTTTGGCTACACCTTC
CASIDRGFGYTF
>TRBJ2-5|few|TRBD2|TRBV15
TGTGCCACCAGCCCCGACGGGGGGGCTAGGGAGACCCAGTACTTC
CATSPDGGARETQYF
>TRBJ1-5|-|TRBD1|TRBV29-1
TGCAGCGTAGGGCAAGGGACAGGGAACAATCAGCCCCAGCATTTT
CSVGQGTGNNQPQHF
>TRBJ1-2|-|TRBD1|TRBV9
TGTGCCAGCAGGGGACAGGGGGCGCCTAACTATGGCTACACCTTC
CASRGQGAPNYGYTF
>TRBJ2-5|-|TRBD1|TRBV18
TGTGCCAGCTCACCCGGGACAGGGCCGGGAGAGACCCAGTACTTC
CASSPGTGPGETQYF
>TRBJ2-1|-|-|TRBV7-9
TGTGCCAGCAGCTCCGGGGTCCTTATGAATGAGCAGTTCTTC
CASSSGVLMNEQFF
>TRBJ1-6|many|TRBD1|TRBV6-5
TGTGCCAGCAGGGACAGGGATGATTCACCCCTCCACTTT
CASRDRDDSPLHF
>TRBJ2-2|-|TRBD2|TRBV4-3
TGCGCCAGCAGCCAAGAAATTGCAACGGGGGGGCCCACCGGGGAGCTGTTTTTT
CASSQEIATGGPTGELFF
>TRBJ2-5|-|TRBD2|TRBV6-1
TGTGCCAGCAGTGAAGGGGTAGCGGGGGTTATAGTGTCTACCCAGTACTTC
CASSEGVAGVIVSTQYF
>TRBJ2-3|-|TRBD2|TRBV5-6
TGTGCCAGCAGCTTACGCGGGGGACCTAGAACAGATACGCAGTATTTT
CASSLRGGPRTDTQYF
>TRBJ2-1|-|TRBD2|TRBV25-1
TGTGCCAGCAGTGAATTAGGGCTAGCGGGGGGGGCCCGTGAGCAGTTCTTC
CASSELGLAGGAREQFF
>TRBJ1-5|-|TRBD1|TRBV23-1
TGCGCCATCCCCGAGGGACAGGGCAATCAGCCCCAGCATTTT
CAIPEGQGNQPQHF
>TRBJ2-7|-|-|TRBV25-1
TGTGCCAGCAGTGATGCGGTAGGGGTAGGAGGGTTTAAGTACGAGCAGTACTTC
CASSDAVGVGGFKYEQYF
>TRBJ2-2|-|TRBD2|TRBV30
TGTGCCTGGAGTACACCGGGACTACCTAACACCGGGGAGCTGTTTTTT
CAWSTPGLPNTGELFF
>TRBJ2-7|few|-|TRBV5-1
TGCGCCAGCAGCCAAGGGCAGGGAAGCGACTACGAGCAGTACTTC
CASSQGQGSDYEQYF
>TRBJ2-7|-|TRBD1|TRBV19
TGTGCCAGTAGTTCCGGACAGGGTCGCTACGAGCAGTACTTC
CASSSGQGRYEQYF
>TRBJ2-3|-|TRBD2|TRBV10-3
TGTGCCATTAGAGCGGGGGTGAGCACAGATACGCAGTATTTT
CAIRAGVSTDTQYF
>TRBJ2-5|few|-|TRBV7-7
TGTGCTAGCAGCTTAGCCCGCGGAGAGACCCAGTACTTC
CASSLARGETQYF
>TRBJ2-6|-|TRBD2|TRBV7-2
TGTGCCAGCAGCCACCTAGCGGGGTCTGGGGCCAACGTCCTGACTTTC
CASSHLAGSGANVLTF
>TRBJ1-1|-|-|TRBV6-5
TGTGCCAGCAGTATCCCGGACAGTACGACTGAAGCTTTCTTT
CASSIPDSTTEAFF
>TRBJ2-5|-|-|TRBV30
TGTGCCTGGAGTATTGAAGGAGAGACCCAGTACTTC
CAWSIEGETQYF
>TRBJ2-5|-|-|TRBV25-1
TGTGCCAGCAGTCGAGAGACCCAGTACTTC
CASSRETQYF
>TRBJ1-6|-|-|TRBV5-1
TGCGCCAGCAGCGTTAATGGGGCCGATAATTCACCCCTCCACTTT
CASSVNGADNSPLHF